This TCR beta chain was identified during a study of T-cell memory formation after mild COVID-19. Study-level points and caveats: Among contracting clones, CD4+ were mainly CM/EM and CD8+ enriched in EMRA. Later expanders leaned toward CD4+, whereas clones contracting from day 15 to 85 were balanced CD4/CD8.

This clonotype was seen many times. The target antigen is unknown. Barcoded TCR alpha and TCR beta cDNA libraries with UMIs came from 5'RACE using constant-segment primers. MiXCR, run by TCRdb on the 5' RACE reads, gives a single entry per CDR3 protein. Among 100,000 to 120,000 distinct CDR3 sequences listed, about a sixth were seen once. V lost 9 bases and J 4 bases, leaving 8 bases between the germline ends. The CDR3 sequence is 11 residues long. The germline V gene has CDR1 MNHNY and CDR2 SVGAGI (reference sequence). The sequenced sample consisted of PBMCs or a T cell subset sorted from them (not recorded which). J is TRBJ2-3 and V is TRBV6-6, with TRBD1 as a possible D gene (6 bases). The sequence came from a man aged 18 to 29 who had mild COVID-19 (a few samples of this study predate the infection). Cell type and time point are not known. CDR3 loop: CASGGADTQYF. The CDR3 DNA reads TGTGCCAGTGGGGGCGCAGATACGCAGTATTTT.